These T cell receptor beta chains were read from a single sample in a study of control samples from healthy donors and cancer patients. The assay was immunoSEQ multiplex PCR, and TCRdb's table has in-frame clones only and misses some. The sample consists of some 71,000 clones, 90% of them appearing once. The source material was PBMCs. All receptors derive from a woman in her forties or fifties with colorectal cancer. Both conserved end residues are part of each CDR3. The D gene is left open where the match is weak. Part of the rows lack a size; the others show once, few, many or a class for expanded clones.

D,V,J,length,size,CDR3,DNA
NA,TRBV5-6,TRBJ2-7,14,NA,CASSWDGRAYEQYF,TGTGCCAGCAGTTGGGACGGACGGGCCTACGAGCAGTACTTC
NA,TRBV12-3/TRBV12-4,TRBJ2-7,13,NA,CASRDGRRDEQYF,TGTGCCAGCAGAGACGGACGTAGGGACGAGCAGTACTTC
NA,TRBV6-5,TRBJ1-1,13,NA,CASSPSKGTEAFF,TGTGCCAGCAGCCCGAGTAAAGGCACTGAAGCTTTCTTT
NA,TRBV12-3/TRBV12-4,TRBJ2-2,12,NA,CASSLSAGELFF,TGTGCCAGCAGTTTATCGGCCGGGGAGCTGTTTTTT
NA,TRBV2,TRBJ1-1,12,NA,CASSDQGTEAFF,TGTGCCAGCAGTGACCAGGGCACTGAAGCTTTCTTT
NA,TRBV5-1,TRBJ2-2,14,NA,CASSIGTNTGELFF,TGCGCCAGTTCGATCGGGACGAACACCGGGGAGCTGTTTTTT
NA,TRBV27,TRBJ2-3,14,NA,CASSLSVSQDTQYF,TGTGCCAGCAGTTTATCGGTCAGCCAAGATACGCAGTATTTT
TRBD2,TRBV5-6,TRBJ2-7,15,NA,CASSLVRASGYEQYF,TGTGCCAGCAGCTTGGTTCGGGCTAGCGGCTACGAGCAGTACTTC
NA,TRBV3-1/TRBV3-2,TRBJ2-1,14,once,CASSPGLSYNEQFF,TGTGCCAGCAGCCCCGGCCTCTCCTACAATGAGCAGTTCTTC
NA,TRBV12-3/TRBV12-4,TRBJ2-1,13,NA,CASSLGSDNEQFF,TGTGCCAGCAGTTTAGGGTCGGACAATGAGCAGTTCTTC
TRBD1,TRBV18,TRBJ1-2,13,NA,CASSSDRAYGYTF,TGTGCCAGCTCATCGGACAGGGCCTATGGCTACACCTTC
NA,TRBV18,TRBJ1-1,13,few,CASSPGLDTEAFF,TGTGCCAGCTCACCAGGGCTTGACACTGAAGCTTTCTTT
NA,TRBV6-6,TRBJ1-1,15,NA,CASTWGPDRTTEAFF,TGTGCCAGCACCTGGGGACCGGATCGGACGACTGAAGCTTTCTTT
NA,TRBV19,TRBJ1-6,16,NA,CASSIDYTSSNSPLHF,TGTGCCAGTAGTATAGACTACACCAGTAGCAATTCACCCCTCCACTTT
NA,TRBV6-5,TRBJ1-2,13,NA,CASRTARASGYTF,TGTGCCAGCAGGACCGCGCGGGCATCTGGCTACACCTTC
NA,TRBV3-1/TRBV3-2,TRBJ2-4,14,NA,CASSQAPQANIQYF,TGTGCCAGCAGCCAAGCACCTCAGGCAAACATTCAGTACTTC
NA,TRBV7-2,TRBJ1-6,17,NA,CASSLLQVDLSDSPLHF,TGTGCCAGCAGCCTCCTTCAGGTGGATCTTTCAGATTCACCCCTCCACTTT
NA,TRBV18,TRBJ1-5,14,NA,CASSRTVGNQPQHF,TGTGCCAGCTCTCGGACAGTCGGCAATCAGCCCCAGCATTTT
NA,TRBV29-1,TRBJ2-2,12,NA,CSVRAVTGELFF,TGCAGCGTTCGAGCGGTCACCGGGGAGCTGTTTTTT
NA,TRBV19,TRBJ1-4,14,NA,CASSMFHANEKLFF,TGTGCCAGTAGTATGTTCCACGCGAATGAAAAACTGTTTTTT
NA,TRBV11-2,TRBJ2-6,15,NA,CASSLDGTGANVLTF,TGTGCCAGCAGCTTAGACGGGACTGGGGCCAACGTCCTGACTTTC
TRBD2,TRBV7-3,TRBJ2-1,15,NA,CASSLRSGSLAEQFF,TGTGCCAGCAGCTTAAGGAGCGGGAGTTTGGCTGAGCAGTTCTTC
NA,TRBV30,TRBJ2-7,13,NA,CAWSVARGYEQYF,TGTGCCTGGAGTGTGGCCAGAGGCTACGAGCAGTACTTC
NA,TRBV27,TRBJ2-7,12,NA,CASSLSGVEQYF,TGTGCCAGCAGTTTGAGCGGTGTCGAGCAGTACTTC
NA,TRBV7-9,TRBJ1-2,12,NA,CASSQDSYGYTF,TGTGCCAGCAGCCAAGACAGCTATGGCTACACCTTC
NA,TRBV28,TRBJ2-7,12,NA,CASSPVAYEQYF,TGTGCCAGCAGCCCAGTTGCCTACGAGCAGTACTTC
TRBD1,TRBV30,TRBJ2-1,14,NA,CAWRFRDRGNEQFF,TGTGCCTGGAGATTCCGGGACAGGGGTAATGAGCAGTTCTTC
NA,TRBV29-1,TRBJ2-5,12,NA,CSVENPVQAQYF,TGCAGCGTTGAAAATCCGGTACAGGCCCAGTACTTC
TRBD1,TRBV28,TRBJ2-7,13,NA,CASSVRGPNEQYF,TGTGCCAGCAGTGTCAGGGGGCCAAACGAGCAGTACTTC
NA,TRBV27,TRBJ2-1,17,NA,CASSLAFGPPPPHEQFF,TGTGCCAGCAGTTTAGCCTTCGGTCCACCTCCCCCACATGAGCAGTTCTTC
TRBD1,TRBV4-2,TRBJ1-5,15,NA,CASSQDGQGYQPQHF,TGTGCCAGCAGCCAAGATGGACAGGGCTATCAGCCCCAGCATTTT
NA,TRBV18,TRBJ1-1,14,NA,CASSSTAYGTEAFF,TGTGCCAGCTCCTCAACCGCGTATGGCACTGAAGCTTTCTTT
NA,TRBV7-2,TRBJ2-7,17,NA,CASSPRLDATASYEQYF,TGTGCCAGCAGCCCGCGGTTGGACGCCACCGCCTCCTACGAGCAGTACTTC
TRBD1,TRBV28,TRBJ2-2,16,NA,CASSPEQGAPSRELFF,TGTGCCAGCAGCCCGGAGCAGGGGGCGCCCAGCAGGGAGCTGTTTTTT
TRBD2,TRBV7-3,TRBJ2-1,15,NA,CASSLYGGSGNEQFF,TGTGCCAGCAGCTTATATGGCGGGAGTGGTAATGAGCAGTTCTTC
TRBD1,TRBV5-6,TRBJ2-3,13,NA,CASLRQGVDTQYF,TGTGCCAGCCTACGACAGGGTGTGGATACGCAGTATTTT
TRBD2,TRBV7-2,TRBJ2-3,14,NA,CASSLVAGIDTQYF,TGTGCCAGCAGCTTAGTAGCGGGAATAGATACGCAGTATTTT
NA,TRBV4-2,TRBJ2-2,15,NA,CASSQVREPTGELFF,TGTGCCAGCAGCCAAGTACGGGAGCCCACCGGGGAGCTGTTTTTT
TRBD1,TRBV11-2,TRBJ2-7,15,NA,CASSLVGQGAYEQYF,TGTGCCAGCAGCTTAGTTGGGCAGGGGGCCTACGAGCAGTACTTC
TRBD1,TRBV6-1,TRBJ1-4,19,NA,CASSEGDRGNPATNEKLFF,TGTGCCAGCAGTGAAGGGGACAGGGGGAATCCTGCAACTAATGAAAAACTGTTTTTT
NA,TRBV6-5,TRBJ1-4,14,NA,CASSTVRGDEKLFF,TGTGCCAGCAGTACAGTCCGGGGGGATGAAAAACTGTTTTTT
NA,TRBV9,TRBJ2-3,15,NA,CASSLSPRPTDTQYF,TGTGCCAGCAGCTTGTCCCCCCGACCGACAGATACGCAGTATTTT